This T cell receptor beta chain was sequenced for a study of T cells in localized non-small cell lung cancer. Study-wide points: When the top 100 tumor clones were examined, a median approximately 54 of them also appeared in the adjacent lung, which was paired and uninvolved. Higher blood T cell density tracked longer overall survival. Heterogeneity stays possible, as sequencing covered only one tumor region. Uninvolved neighboring lung showed the greatest T cell clonality, exceeding tumor.

In its sample, this clone was seen once. Its target is unknown. The CDR3 is 15 amino acids. Germline V gives CDR1 SGHAT, CDR2 FQDESV (reference sequence). V was pared by 2 bases and J by 7 bases, with 6 bases of the junction left unmatched. TCRdb keeps only in-frame clones here, not all; method: immunoSEQ multiplex PCR. In the table there are around 3,000 clones, roughly 21% of which are singletons. This TCR derives from a woman between 35 and 70 years old with stage I lung adenocarcinoma. The V and J genes are TRBV11-1 and TRBJ2-2; 8 bases map to TRBD2. The specimen was lung tumor tissue, collected before any cancer treatment. CDR3 loop: CASSLKRGMVGELFF. Here the CDR3 DNA reads TGTGCCAGCAGCTTAAAGCGGGGGATGGTCGGGGAGCTGTTTTTT.